These T cell receptor beta chains were read from a single sample in a study of post-analysis software for immune sequencing data. TCRdb re-analysed the PCR reads in MiXCR, keeping a single row per CDR3 protein. The sample yields hundreds of thousands of distinct CDR3 sequences, 30% seen once. The source material was blood. These receptor sequences come from a girl aged 10 to 17 with multiple sclerosis. Each CDR3 is given with its conserved first and last residue. A D gene is named only where the DNA matches it firmly. Clone sizes are given selectively: once, few, many, or a class where the clone is expanded.

d_gene,v_gene,j_gene,len,abundance,CDR3nt,CDR3aa
NA,TRBV15,TRBJ1-4,15,few,TGTGCCACCAGCAGGATGGGGGCGACTAATGAAAAACTGTTTTTT,CATSRMGATNEKLFF
TRBD1,TRBV9,TRBJ2-3,15,many,TGTGCCAGCGCTCCTCCGGGACAGGGTGCAGATACGCAGTATTTT,CASAPPGQGADTQYF
NA,TRBV7-8,TRBJ1-5,18,NA,TGTGCCAGCAGCTTAATGGGGACCGCAGGGGCGACCAATCAGCCCCAGCATTTT,CASSLMGTAGATNQPQHF
NA,TRBV15,TRBJ2-7,13,NA,TGTGCCACCAGCAGAGATCAGTGTGGCGAGCAGTACTTC,CATSRDQCGEQYF
NA,TRBV6-6,TRBJ1-2,18,NA,TGTGCCAGCAGTCTCCTACAGGGTGAGGGGGTTAGTAACTATGGCTACACCTTC,CASSLLQGEGVSNYGYTF
TRBD1,TRBV7-9,TRBJ2-7,14,NA,TGTGCCAGCAGCCATCCGGGACAGAGCTACGAGCAGTACTTC,CASSHPGQSYEQYF
NA,TRBV7-2,TRBJ2-7,14,NA,TGTGCCAGCAGCTCAAAGGACGGAACCTACGAGCAGTACTTC,CASSSKDGTYEQYF
TRBD1,TRBV5-1,TRBJ2-7,16,NA,TGCGCCAGCAGCCTTTCAGGGGGCCTTCTCTCCTACGAGCAGTACTTC,CASSLSGGLLSYEQYF
NA,TRBV7-9,TRBJ2-3,14,NA,TGTGCCAGCAGCGCCCCCGGACTACCGGATACGCAGTATTTT,CASSAPGLPDTQYF
NA,TRBV20-1,TRBJ1-1,13,NA,TGCAGTGCTAGGCAGACAATGAACACTGAAGCTTTCTTT,CSARQTMNTEAFF
TRBD2,TRBV7-9,TRBJ2-1,16,few,TGTGCCAGCAGCCATAAGTCGGGCGGGGGGTTGGATGAGCAGTTCTTC,CASSHKSGGGLDEQFF
NA,TRBV29-1,TRBJ2-7,11,NA,TGCAGCGTTGACTGGGGCAATGAGCAGTACTTC,CSVDWGNEQYF
NA,TRBV4-3,TRBJ2-7,16,NA,TGCGCCAGCAGCCAAGGATCCGGGGGATACGACGACGAGCAGTACTTC,CASSQGSGGYDDEQYF
TRBD2,TRBV6-5,TRBJ2-1,20,few,TGTGCCAGCAGTTACTCCCGACCGGGGGGAAAGGGGAGCGGGAAAAATGAGCAGTTCTTC,CASSYSRPGGKGSGKNEQFF
NA,TRBV9,TRBJ2-1,19,NA,TGTGCCAGCAGCGCCCGGTCGGGAGAGGGGCCCTCGAAATACAATGAGCAGTTCTTC,CASSARSGEGPSKYNEQFF
NA,TRBV20-1,TRBJ1-2,15,few,TGCAGTGCTAGGGGAGGCCTCTGGACGGCGGGCGGCTACACCTTC,CSARGGLWTAGGYTF
NA,TRBV4-3,TRBJ2-1,17,few,TGCGCCAGCAGCCAAGATCTTTTACAGGGTAGAGAGATTGAGCAGTTCTTC,CASSQDLLQGREIEQFF
NA,TRBV15,TRBJ2-3,15,NA,TGTGCCACCACCGACCCAGCCACCTTAGGAGATACGCAGTATTTT,CATTDPATLGDTQYF
NA,TRBV5-1,TRBJ2-6,17,few,TGCGCCAGCAGCCCTAACAATCCCAGCTCTGGGGCCAACGTCCTGACTTTC,CASSPNNPSSGANVLTF
NA,TRBV6-1,TRBJ1-4,12,few,TGTGCCAGCAGAGGAATCGGGCAGGGGATGTTTTTT,CASRGIGQGMFF
TRBD1,TRBV27,TRBJ2-1,16,NA,TGTGCCAGCAGTTCGGGACAGGGCCGATGGCCGGATGAGCAGTTCTTC,CASSSGQGRWPDEQFF